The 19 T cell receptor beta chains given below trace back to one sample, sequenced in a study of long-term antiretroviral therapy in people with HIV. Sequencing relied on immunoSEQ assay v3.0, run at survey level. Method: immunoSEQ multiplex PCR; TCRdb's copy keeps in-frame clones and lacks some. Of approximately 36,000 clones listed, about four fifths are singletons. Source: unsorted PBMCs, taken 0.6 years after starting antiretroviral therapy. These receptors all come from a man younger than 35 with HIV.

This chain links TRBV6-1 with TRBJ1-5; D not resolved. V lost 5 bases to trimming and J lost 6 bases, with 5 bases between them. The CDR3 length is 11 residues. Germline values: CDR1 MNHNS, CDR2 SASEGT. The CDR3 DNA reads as TGTGCCAGCAGTTACCCTCAGCCCCAGCATTTT. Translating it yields CASSYPQPQHF.

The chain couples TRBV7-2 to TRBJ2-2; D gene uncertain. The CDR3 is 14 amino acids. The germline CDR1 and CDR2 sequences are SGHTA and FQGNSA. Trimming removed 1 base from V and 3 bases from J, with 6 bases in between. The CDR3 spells CASSLGVHTGELFF. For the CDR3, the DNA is TGTGCCAGCAGCTTAGGCGTCCACACCGGGGAGCTGTTTTTT.

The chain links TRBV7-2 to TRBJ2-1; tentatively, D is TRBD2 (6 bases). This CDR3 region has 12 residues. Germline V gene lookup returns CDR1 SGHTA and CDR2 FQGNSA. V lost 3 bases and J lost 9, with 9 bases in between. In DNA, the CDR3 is TGTGCCAGCAGCTTGGGGGGTGGTGAGCAGTTCTTC. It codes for CASSLGGGEQFF.

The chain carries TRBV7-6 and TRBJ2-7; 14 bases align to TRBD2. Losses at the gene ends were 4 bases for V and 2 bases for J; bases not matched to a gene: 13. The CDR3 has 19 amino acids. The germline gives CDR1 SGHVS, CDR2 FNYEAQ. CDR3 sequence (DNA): TGTGCCAGCAGCTCCTGGACACCTGGGACTAGCGGGAGAGCCTACGAGCAGTACTTC. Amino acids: CASSSWTPGTSGRAYEQYF.

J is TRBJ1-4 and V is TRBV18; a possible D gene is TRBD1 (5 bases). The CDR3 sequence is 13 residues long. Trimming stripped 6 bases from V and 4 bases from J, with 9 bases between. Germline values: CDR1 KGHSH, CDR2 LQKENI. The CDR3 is CASSGGNNEKLFF. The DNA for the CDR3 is TGTGCCAGCTCCGGGGGTAATAATGAAAAACTGTTTTTT.

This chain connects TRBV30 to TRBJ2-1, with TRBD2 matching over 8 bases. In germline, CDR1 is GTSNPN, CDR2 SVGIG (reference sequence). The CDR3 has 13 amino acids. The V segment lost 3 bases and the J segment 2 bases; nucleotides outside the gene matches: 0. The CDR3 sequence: CAWRREAYNEQFF. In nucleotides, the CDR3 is TGTGCCTGGAGGCGGGAGGCCTACAATGAGCAGTTCTTC.

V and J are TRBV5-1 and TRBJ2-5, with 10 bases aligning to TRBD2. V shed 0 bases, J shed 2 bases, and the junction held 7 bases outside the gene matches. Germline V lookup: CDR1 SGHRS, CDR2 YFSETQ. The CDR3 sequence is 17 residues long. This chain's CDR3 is CASSLAGLAGGQETQYF. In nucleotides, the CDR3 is TGCGCCAGCAGCTTGGCCGGTTTAGCGGGAGGTCAAGAGACCCAGTACTTC.

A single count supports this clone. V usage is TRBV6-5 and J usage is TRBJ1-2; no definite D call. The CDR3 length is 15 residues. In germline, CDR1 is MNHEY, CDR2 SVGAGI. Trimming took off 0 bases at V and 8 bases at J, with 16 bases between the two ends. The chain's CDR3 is CASSYSGTLTWGYTF. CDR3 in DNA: TGTGCCAGCAGTTACTCGGGCACACTGACGTGGGGCTACACCTTC.

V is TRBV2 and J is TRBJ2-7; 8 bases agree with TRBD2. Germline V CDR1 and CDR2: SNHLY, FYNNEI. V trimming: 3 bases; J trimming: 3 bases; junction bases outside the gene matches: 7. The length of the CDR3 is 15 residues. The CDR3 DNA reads TGTGCCAGCAGTGAGAGGCGGGAGGCACTCTACGAGCAGTACTTC. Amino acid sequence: CASSERREALYEQYF.

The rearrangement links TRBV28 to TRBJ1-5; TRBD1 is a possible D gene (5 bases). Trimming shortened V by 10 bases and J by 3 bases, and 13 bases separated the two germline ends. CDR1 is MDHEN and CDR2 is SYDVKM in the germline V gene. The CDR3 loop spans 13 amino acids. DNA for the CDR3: TGTGCCACCGCCCGCAGGGCCAATCAGCCCCAGCATTTT. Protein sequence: CATARRANQPQHF.

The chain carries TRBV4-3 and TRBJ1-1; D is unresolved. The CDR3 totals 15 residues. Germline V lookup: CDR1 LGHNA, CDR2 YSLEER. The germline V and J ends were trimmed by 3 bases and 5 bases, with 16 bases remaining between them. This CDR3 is CASSQGILLGTEAFF. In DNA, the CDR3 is TGCGCCAGCAGCCAGGGAATTCTCTTAGGGACTGAAGCTTTCTTT.

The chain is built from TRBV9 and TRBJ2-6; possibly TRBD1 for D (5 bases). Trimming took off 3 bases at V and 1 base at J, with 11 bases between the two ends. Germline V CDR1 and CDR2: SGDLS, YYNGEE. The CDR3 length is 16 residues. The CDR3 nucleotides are TGTGCCAGCAGCGCGTACAGGATTTCTGGGGCCAACGTCCTGACTTTC. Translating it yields CASSAYRISGANVLTF.

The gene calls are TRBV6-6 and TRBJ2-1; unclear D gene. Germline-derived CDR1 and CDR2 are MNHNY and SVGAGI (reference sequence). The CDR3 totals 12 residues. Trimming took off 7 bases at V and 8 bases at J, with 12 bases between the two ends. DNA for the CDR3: TGTGCCAGCACTCTCGAGGCGGATGAGCAGTTCTTC. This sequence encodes CASTLEADEQFF.

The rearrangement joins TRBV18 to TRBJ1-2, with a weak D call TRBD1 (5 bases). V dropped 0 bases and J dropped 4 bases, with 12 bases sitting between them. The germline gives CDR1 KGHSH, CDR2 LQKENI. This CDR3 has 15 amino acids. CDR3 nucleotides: TGTGCCAGCTCACCACCTACACAGGACCTCTATGGCTACACCTTC. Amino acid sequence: CASSPPTQDLYGYTF.

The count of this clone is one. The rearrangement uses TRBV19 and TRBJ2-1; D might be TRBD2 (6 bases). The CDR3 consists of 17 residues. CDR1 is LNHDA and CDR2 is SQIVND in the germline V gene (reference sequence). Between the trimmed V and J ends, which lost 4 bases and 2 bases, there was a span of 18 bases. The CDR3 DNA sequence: TGTGCCAGTAGTACCGCCGGGGGTAGAACCCCCTACAATGAGCAGTTCTTC. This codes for CASSTAGGRTPYNEQFF.

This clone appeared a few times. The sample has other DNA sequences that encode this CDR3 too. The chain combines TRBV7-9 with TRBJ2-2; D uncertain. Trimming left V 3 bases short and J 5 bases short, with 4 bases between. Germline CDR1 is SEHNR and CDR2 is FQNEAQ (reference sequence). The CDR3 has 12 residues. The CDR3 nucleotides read TGTGCCAGCAGCTTGGGGACCGGGGAGCTGTTTTTT. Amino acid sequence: CASSLGTGELFF.

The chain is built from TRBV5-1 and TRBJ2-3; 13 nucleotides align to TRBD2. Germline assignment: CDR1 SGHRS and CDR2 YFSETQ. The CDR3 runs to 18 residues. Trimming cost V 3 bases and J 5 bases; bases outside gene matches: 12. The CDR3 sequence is CASSSILGLAGVGDTQYF. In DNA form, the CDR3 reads TGCGCCAGCAGCTCGATTCTCGGACTAGCGGGAGTTGGAGATACGCAGTATTTT.

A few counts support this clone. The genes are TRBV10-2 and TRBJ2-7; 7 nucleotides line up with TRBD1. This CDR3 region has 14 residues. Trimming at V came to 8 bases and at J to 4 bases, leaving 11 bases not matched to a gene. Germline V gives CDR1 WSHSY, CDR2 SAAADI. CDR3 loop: CASSLSGTAYEQYF. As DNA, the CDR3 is TGCGCCAGCTCCCTTTCCGGGACAGCTTACGAGCAGTACTTC.

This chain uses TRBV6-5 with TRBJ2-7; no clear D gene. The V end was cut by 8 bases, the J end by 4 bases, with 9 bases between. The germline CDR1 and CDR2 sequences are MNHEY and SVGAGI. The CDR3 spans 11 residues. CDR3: CASGLQYEQYF. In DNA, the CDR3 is TGTGCCAGCGGTTTACAATACGAGCAGTACTTC.